This TCR beta chain was profiled in a study of radiotherapy plus CTLA-4 blockade in lung cancer. Study observations and caveats: Increased serum interferon-beta after radiation also reportedly predicted response strongly. Expansion in blood of tumor-derived TCR clones was seen after radiotherapy plus ipilimumab.

This clone came up once. Its antigen is currently unknown. CDR1 and CDR2 from the germline V gene are SGDLS and YYNGEE. The CDR3 loop spans 14 amino acids. V lost 0 bases and J 0 bases, leaving 5 bases between the germline ends. Method: immunoSEQ multiplex PCR; TCRdb's copy keeps in-frame clones and lacks some. Of some 64,000 clones listed, around 76% were seen once; the top ten hold about 16%. This specimen consisted of peripheral blood, obtained from a patient treated with radiotherapy plus ipilimumab. The J gene is TRBJ2-3, the V gene TRBV9; perhaps TRBD1 as D (5 bases). The sequence was collected from a human donor with non-small cell lung cancer whose response to radiotherapy plus ipilimumab could not be evaluated. Some clones in this sample may be carry-over from other donors' samples. In DNA, the CDR3 is TGTGCCAGCAGCGTAGACAGGAGCACAGATACGCAGTATTTT. Encoded protein: CASSVDRSTDTQYF.